This T cell receptor (beta chain) was captured by sequencing in a study of OX40 agonist ivuxolimab in advanced cancers. Sequencing used immunoSEQ multiplex PCR; TCRdb keeps in-frame clones, though not all of them. In the table there are around 79,000 clones, 88% of which are singletons. Trimming cost V 4 bases and J 8 bases; bases outside gene matches: 9. The length of the CDR3 is 14 residues. Germline CDR1 MNHEY, CDR2 SVGAGI. This TCR was recovered from an adult with an advanced solid tumor such as melanoma, head and neck, liver or kidney cancer. The input for sequencing was CD4+ or CD8+ T cells sorted from blood, taken in a trial of the OX40 agonist ivuxolimab. The genes are TRBV6-5 and TRBJ1-1; 8 nucleotides agree with TRBD1. CDR3 sequence (DNA): TGTGCCAGCAGTTTTTCAACAGGGGGTGCCGAAGCTTTCTTT. This sequence encodes CASSFSTGGAEAFF.